The 29 T cell receptor beta chains below come from one sample, sequenced in a study of cytomegalovirus exposure and HLA in healthy donors. The PCR contained 60 Vbeta and 13 Jbeta primers. Clones were read by immunoSEQ multiplex PCR, and TCRdb kept only the in-frame ones, dropping some. Found here are under 250,000 clones, 79% of them singletons; the top ten hold approximately 4%. Input material: PBMCs. These receptors were taken from a woman in her twenties or thirties in good health and CMV-seropositive.

This chain links TRBV7-2 with TRBJ1-5; D unclear. The CDR3 extends over 13 amino acids. Trimming took 5 bases from V and 5 from J, leaving 10 bases between them. The germline gives CDR1 SGHTA, CDR2 FQGNSA. DNA of the CDR3: TGTGCCAGCAGCCTTGAGGAGGATCAGCCCCAGCATTTT. As protein: CASSLEEDQPQHF.

The chain couples TRBV2 to TRBJ2-7, with D tentatively TRBD2 (6 bases). CDR1 and CDR2 from the germline V gene are SNHLY and FYNNEI. The CDR3 covers 14 residues. Trimming pared 10 bases from V and 3 bases from J, leaving 19 bases between. The CDR3 region is CATSGGGLGYEQYF. The CDR3 bases are TGTGCCACATCAGGTGGGGGACTTGGCTACGAGCAGTACTTC.

The chain joins TRBV6-5 to TRBJ1-1; a possible D gene is TRBD1 (6 bases). Looked up from germline, CDR1 is MNHEY and CDR2 is SVGAGI. V dropped 0 bases and J dropped 10 bases, with 21 bases sitting between them. The CDR3 runs 16 residues. CDR3 nucleotide sequence: TGTGCCAGCAGTTACTCGAACCCTGGGGGCCCCAAAGGAGCTTTCTTT. Amino acids: CASSYSNPGGPKGAFF.

This chain links TRBV10-3 with TRBJ2-4, with 10 bases matching TRBD1. This CDR3 spans 15 amino acids. Per the germline V gene, CDR1 is ENHRY and CDR2 is SYGVKD. Trimming at V came to 4 bases and at J to 7 bases, leaving 7 bases not matched to a gene. CDR3 bases: TGTGCCATCAGTGCCGCAGGGACAGGGGTTAACATTCAGTACTTC. Its protein is CAISAAGTGVNIQYF.

The chain recombines TRBV4-3 with TRBJ2-1; 11 positions match TRBD2. Germline V gene lookup returns CDR1 LGHNA and CDR2 YSLEER. The trim removed 1 base at V and 1 base at J, leaving 0 bases unmatched. CDR3 size: 16 residues. CDR3 DNA: TGCGCCAGCAGCCAAGGACTAGCGGGGTCCTACAATGAGCAGTTCTTC. Translated, it gives CASSQGLAGSYNEQFF.

CDR3 in amino acids: CASSLTGTDTQYF. The CDR3 nucleotides are TGTGCCAGCAGCTTGACGGGCACAGATACGCAGTATTTT. The chain has TRBV5-6 and TRBJ2-3, with D hard to call. V shed 1 base and J shed 1 base, with 4 bases lying between them. CDR1 SGHDT and CDR2 YYEEEE come from the germline V gene. The CDR3 totals 13 residues. Full variable domain (rest looked up from reference TRBV5-6 and TRBJ2-3): DAGVTQSPTHLIKTRGQQVTLRCSPKSGHDTVSWYQQALGQGPQFIFQYYEEEERQRGNFPDRFSGHQFPNYSSELNVNALLLGDSALYLCASSLTGTDTQYFGPGTRLTVL.

J is TRBJ1-5 and V is TRBV6-6; TRBD1 agrees at 7 bases. J gave up 3 bases and V 5 bases, and 4 bases lay outside the gene matches. This CDR3 is 14 amino acids long. The germline CDR1 and CDR2 sequences are MNHNY and SVGAGI (reference sequence). CDR3 region: CASSDTGVNQPQHF. CDR3 DNA: TGTGCCAGCAGTGATACAGGGGTCAATCAGCCCCAGCATTTT.

The J gene is TRBJ2-7, the V gene TRBV29-1; TRBD2 might be the D (5 bases). The CDR3 sequence is 13 residues long. Germline CDR1 reads SQVTM; CDR2 reads ANQGSEA. The V end was cut by 4 bases, the J end by 7 bases, with 17 bases between. CDR3 DNA: TGCAGCGTTGCCGGGCCCCTGGGCGGGGAGCAGTACTTC. It yields the protein CSVAGPLGGEQYF.

The chain links TRBV4-3 to TRBJ1-4; D might be TRBD1 (5 bases). This CDR3 contains 17 residues. The germline V gene encodes CDR1 LGHNA and CDR2 YSLEER. The ends were cut back, 1 base at V and 0 bases at J, with 12 bases in the middle. CDR3 protein: CASSQGPRASTNEKLFF. CDR3 sequence (DNA): TGCGCCAGCAGCCAAGGGCCCAGGGCGTCAACTAATGAAAAACTGTTTTTT.

As concerns this clone: Compared with germline, one end of the junction differs, possibly owing to a read error. The rearrangement joins TRBV5-6 to TRBJ2-7; D not certain. The CDR3 has 12 amino acids. Germline V CDR1 and CDR2: SGHDT, YYEEEE. For the CDR3, the DNA is TGTGCCAGCAGCTTGTCGATGAACGAGCAATACTTC. As protein: CASSLSMNEQYF.

V gene TRBV14 combines with J gene TRBJ2-5; 14 bases line up with TRBD2. The CDR3 totals 15 residues. Trimming at V came to 3 bases and at J to 4 bases, leaving 1 base not matched to a gene. Germline V gene lookup returns CDR1 SGHDN and CDR2 FVKESK. CDR3 sequence (DNA): TGTGCCAGCAGCCAGGGACTAGCGGGAGTAGAGACCCAGTACTTC. Translation gives CASSQGLAGVETQYF.

This rearrangement joins TRBV6-6 to TRBJ1-2; TRBD1 agrees at 9 bases. CDR3 length: 14 amino acids. Germline V gene lookup returns CDR1 MNHNY and CDR2 SVGAGI (reference sequence). V trimming: 4 bases; J trimming: 6 bases; junction bases outside the gene matches: 6. Here the CDR3 DNA reads TGTGCCAGCAGTTCTCCGGACAGGGGTGATGGCTACACCTTC. Encoded protein: CASSSPDRGDGYTF.

This clone was found once. This sequence joins TRBV27 and TRBJ2-1, with 12 bases that match TRBD2. V was clipped by 1 base and J by 9 bases; unmatched bases: 4. This CDR3 region has 15 residues. Germline V gene lookup returns CDR1 MNHEY and CDR2 SMNVEV (reference sequence). This chain's CDR3 is CASSLFLAGGGEQFF. For the CDR3, the DNA is TGTGCCAGCAGTTTATTTCTAGCGGGAGGGGGTGAGCAGTTCTTC.

The rearrangement links TRBV11-2 to TRBJ2-1, with D unclear. The V and J ends lost 0 bases and 3 bases respectively, with 12 bases between them. The CDR3 contains 16 residues. The germline V gene has CDR1 SGHAT and CDR2 FQNNGV. The CDR3 bases are TGTGCCAGCAGCTTAGAAGGCGGAGAGGTCTACAATGAGCAGTTCTTC. Translated, it gives CASSLEGGEVYNEQFF. The whole variable domain, filled in from reference TRBV11-2 and TRBJ2-1, reads EAGVAQSPRYKIIEKRQSVAFWCNPISGHATLYWYQQILGQGPKLLIQFQNNGVVDDSQLPKDRFSAERLKGVDSTLKIQPAKLEDSAVYLCASSLEGGEVYNEQFFGPGTRLTVL.

The rearrangement links TRBV15 to TRBJ2-1; D perhaps matches TRBD2 (6 bases). This CDR3 contains 14 residues. Trimming removed 8 bases at V and 6 bases at J, with 17 bases between. CDR1 and CDR2 from the germline V gene are LNHNV and YYDKDF (reference sequence). The CDR3 loop is CATGGASLGNEQFF. The CDR3, as DNA: TGTGCCACCGGCGGGGCTAGCCTCGGCAATGAGCAGTTCTTC.

V usage is TRBV6-5 and J usage is TRBJ1-1; no clear D gene. This CDR3 spans 12 amino acids. Germline-derived CDR1 and CDR2 are MNHEY and SVGAGI. The ends were cut back, 6 bases at V and 6 bases at J, with 11 bases in the middle. Here the CDR3 reads CASRSLGAEAFF. CDR3 nucleotide sequence: TGTGCCAGCAGGTCCCTCGGGGCTGAAGCTTTCTTT.

CDR3 in amino acids: CAISESGRLGAFF. The CDR3 DNA is TGTGCCATCAGTGAGTCGGGGAGGTTGGGAGCTTTCTTT. This sequence joins TRBV10-3 and TRBJ1-1; D uncertain. The CDR3 is 13 residues long. CDR1 ENHRY and CDR2 SYGVKD come from the germline V gene. Trimming removed 0 bases from V and 10 bases from J, with 12 bases in between.

The V and J genes are TRBV11-3 and TRBJ2-1; 8 bases match TRBD2. The CDR3 contains 16 residues. The germline gives CDR1 SGHNT, CDR2 YENEEA. With 1 base clipped from V and 4 bases from J, the junction kept 6 bases outside the gene matches. DNA for the CDR3: TGTGCCAGCAGCTTAGGGGAGGGACTAGTTTACAATGAGCAGTTCTTC. Translated: CASSLGEGLVYNEQFF.

The chain is built from TRBV19 and TRBJ1-5; the D gene is possibly TRBD1 (5 bases). Trimming shortened V by 0 bases and J by 9 bases, and 15 bases separated the two germline ends. CDR3 length: 15 residues. From germline, CDR1 is LNHDA and CDR2 SQIVND (reference sequence). CDR3 bases: TGTGCCAGTAGTATAGAAGGGTCGCTGGGGGGGCCCCAGCATTTT. Its translation is CASSIEGSLGGPQHF.

This chain links TRBV5-6 with TRBJ1-2, with TRBD1 identical over 7 bases. This CDR3 comprises 14 residues. J was trimmed by 4 bases and V by 5 bases; bases with no gene match: 8. Germline CDR1 reads SGHDT; CDR2 reads YYEEEE. CDR3 nucleotides: TGTGCCAGCAGTTACGGACAGGCAGGCTATGGCTACACCTTC. Translation gives CASSYGQAGYGYTF.

This chain connects TRBV4-1 to TRBJ1-3, with 7 bases matching TRBD1. The CDR3 contains 16 residues. From germline, CDR1 is MGHRA and CDR2 YSYEKL. The J segment lost 5 bases and the V segment lost 4 bases, leaving 11 bases of the junction unmatched. This chain's CDR3 is CASSPGTAVPRNTIYF. CDR3 coding DNA: TGCGCCAGCAGCCCAGGGACAGCCGTTCCCAGAAACACCATATATTTT.

This sequence joins TRBV9 and TRBJ2-7; TRBD2 agrees at 9 bases. The trim removed 10 bases at V and 2 bases at J, leaving 7 bases unmatched. Germline CDR1 and CDR2: SGDLS and YYNGEE. CDR3 size: 13 residues. CDR3 sequence reads: CAVWTSDAYEQYF. The DNA of the CDR3 is TGTGCCGTTTGGACTAGCGATGCCTACGAGCAGTACTTC. Drawing the rest from reference TRBV9 and TRBJ2-7, the complete variable domain is DSGVTQTPKHLITATGQRVTLRCSPRSGDLSVYWYQQSLDQGLQFLIQYYNGEERAKGNILERFSAQQFPDLHSELNLSSLELGDSALYFCAVWTSDAYEQYFGPGTRLTVT.

The rearrangement links TRBV29-1 to TRBJ2-1; the match to TRBD1 covers 11 bases. The germline gives CDR1 SQVTM, CDR2 ANQGSEA. Germline trimming cut 2 bases from V and 9 bases from J; bases unmatched to any gene: 9. The CDR3 runs 15 residues. CDR3 in DNA: TGCAGCGTTGAATTCCGGACAGGGGGCTTTGGTGAGCAGTTCTTC. Its translation: CSVEFRTGGFGEQFF.

The chain links TRBV5-6 to TRBJ1-3; 7 nucleotides match TRBD1. Looked up from germline, CDR1 is SGHDT and CDR2 is YYEEEE. The CDR3 is made up of 19 amino acids. With V trimmed by 0 bases and J by 0 bases, 12 bases remained unmatched. Here the CDR3 DNA reads TGTGCCAGCAGCTTGGGGGAAAATCCGGGACAGTTCTCTGGAAACACCATATATTTT. Amino acid sequence: CASSLGENPGQFSGNTIYF.

CDR3 bases: TGCGCCAGCAGCGACCCGGGGGGGGGCAATGAGCAGTTCTTC. Translation: CASSDPGGGNEQFF. J is TRBJ2-1 and V is TRBV5-1, with 8 nucleotides matching TRBD2. CDR3 size: 14 residues. Germline lookup yields CDR1 SGHRS and CDR2 YFSETQ. With V trimmed by 4 bases and J by 6 bases, 6 bases remained unmatched.

The chain combines TRBV19 with TRBJ1-4; weak D call: TRBD1 (5 bases). The V end lost 3 bases, the J end lost 5 bases, and 10 bases lay between the germline ends. The CDR3 contains 14 residues. Germline assignment: CDR1 LNHDA and CDR2 SQIVND (reference sequence). CDR3 nucleotide sequence: TGTGCCAGTAGTATGGGGGGACGGAATGAAAAACTGTTTTTT. Amino acids: CASSMGGRNEKLFF.

The chain joins TRBV5-1 to TRBJ2-1, with TRBD2 matching over 16 bases. With 6 bases clipped from V and 12 bases from J, the junction kept 12 bases outside the gene matches. This CDR3 spans 16 amino acids. Germline V gene data show CDR1 as SGHRS and CDR2 as YFSETQ. The CDR3 DNA follows: TGCGCCAGCACCGGGACTAGCGGGGGGGGACTTCCTCGGCAGTTCTTC. Amino acid sequence: CASTGTSGGGLPRQFF. The full variable domain, rest sourced from reference TRBV5-1 and TRBJ2-1, is KAGVTQTPRYLIKTRGQQVTLSCSPISGHRSVSWYQQTPGQGLQFLFEYFSETQRNKGNFPGRFSGRQFSNSRSEMNVSTLELGDSALYLCASTGTSGGGLPRQFFGPGTRLTVL.

The chain links TRBV10-3 to TRBJ1-2; D remains ambiguous. This CDR3 comprises 14 residues. Germline lookup yields CDR1 ENHRY and CDR2 SYGVKD. V was shortened by 5 bases and J by 2 bases, with 12 bases between the two germline ends. The CDR3 loop reads CAISPQTQNYGYTF. CDR3 DNA: TGTGCCATCAGTCCTCAGACACAGAACTATGGCTACACCTTC.

This clone was seen only once. The chain combines TRBV29-1 with TRBJ2-1, with D perhaps TRBD2 (7 bases). This CDR3 contains 17 residues. V was shortened by 6 bases and J by 1 base, with 22 bases between the two germline ends. CDR1 and CDR2 from the germline V gene are SQVTM and ANQGSEA. The CDR3 DNA reads TGCAGCGTGGGGGGGCAGGGTGAATTGGAATCCTACAATGAGCAGTTCTTC. Translating it yields CSVGGQGELESYNEQFF.